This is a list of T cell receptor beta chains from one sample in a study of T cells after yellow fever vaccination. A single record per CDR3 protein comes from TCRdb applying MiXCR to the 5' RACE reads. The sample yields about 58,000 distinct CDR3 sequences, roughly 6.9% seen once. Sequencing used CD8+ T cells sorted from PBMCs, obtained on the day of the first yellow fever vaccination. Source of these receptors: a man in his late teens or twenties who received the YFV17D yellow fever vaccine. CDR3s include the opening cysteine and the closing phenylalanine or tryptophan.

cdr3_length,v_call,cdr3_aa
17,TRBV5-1,CASSLGTGGATNEKLFF
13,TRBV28,CASKGQGTDTQYF
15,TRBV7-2,CASSLSIGLEGEQYF
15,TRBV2,CASSEESSYNSPLHF
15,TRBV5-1,CASSLLGGRNNEQFF
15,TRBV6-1,CASSGFSRNTGELFF
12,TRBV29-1,CCIEDGKNIQYF
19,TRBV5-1,CASSPGVAETQLPQETQYF
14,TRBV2,CASRDFQRADTQYF
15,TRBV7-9,CASSYPGRTLSEAFF
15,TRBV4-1,CASSLERGGGYEQFF
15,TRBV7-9,CASSLVRVNTGELFF
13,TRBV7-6,CASSRGQLNEQFF